This TCR beta chain is from a study of graft-versus-host responses after intestinal transplantation. The table came from immunoSEQ multiplex PCR; TCRdb's copy has only in-frame clones and leaves some out. Of 30,000 to 40,000 clones listed, nearly 95% are singletons. Turning to this clone: The antigen remains undetermined.

V was pared by 4 bases and J by 3 bases, with 8 bases of the junction left unmatched. CDR1 and CDR2 from the germline V gene are MGHRA and YSYEKL. CDR3 length equals 16 residues. The material sequenced was unstimulated CD8+ T cells sorted from spleen or lymph node cells, taken before transplant. V gene TRBV4-1 combines with J gene TRBJ2-1; 8 bases line up with TRBD2. The clonotype originates from a human donor who was the organ donor for an intestinal transplant. CDR3 region: CASSPLLAVDYNEQFF. CDR3 nucleotides: TGCGCCAGCAGCCCCCTACTAGCGGTGGACTACAATGAGCAGTTCTTC.